The T cell receptor (beta chain) under discussion was sequenced for a study of T cell responses to AZD1222 COVID-19 vaccine. The repertoire was sequenced with immunoSEQ multiplex PCR; TCRdb's copy has only in-frame clones and lacks some. The profile shows approximately 100,000 clones, around 90% of them singletons. Germline V gives CDR1 SGHRS, CDR2 YFSETQ. Trimming took 4 bases from V and 4 from J, leaving 15 bases between them. The CDR3 contains 15 residues. This chain joins TRBV5-1 and TRBJ2-1; D is ambiguous. This clonotype was sampled from an adult in good health. This specimen was peripheral blood, taken on day 0 of AZD1222 vaccination. CDR3 DNA: TGCGCCAGCAGCGACACACGAGGCGCGTACAATGAGCAGTTCTTC. It codes for CASSDTRGAYNEQFF.